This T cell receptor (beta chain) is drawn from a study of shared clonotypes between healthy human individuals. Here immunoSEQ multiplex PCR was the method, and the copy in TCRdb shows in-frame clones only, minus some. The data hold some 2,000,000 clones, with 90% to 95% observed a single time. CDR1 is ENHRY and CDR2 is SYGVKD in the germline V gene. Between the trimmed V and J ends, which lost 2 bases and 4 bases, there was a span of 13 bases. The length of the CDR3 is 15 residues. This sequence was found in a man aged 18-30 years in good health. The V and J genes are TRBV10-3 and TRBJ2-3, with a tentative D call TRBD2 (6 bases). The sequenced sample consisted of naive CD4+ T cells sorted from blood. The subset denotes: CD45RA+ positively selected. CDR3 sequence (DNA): TGTGCCATCAGTGAGGGGCGGGATCTTTCAGATACGCAGTATTTT. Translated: CAISEGRDLSDTQYF.